The 25 T cell receptor beta chains below all came from one sample that was sequenced in a study of chemoradiotherapy in HPV16-positive cancers (dated by TCRdb to 2021 to 2024). To prepare the library, the immunoSEQ multiplex PCR assay was applied. In TCRdb, the immuneACCESS table is reduced to in-frame sequences with V and J assigned. These tables do not hold every clone; where another copy was compared, an unresolved V gene accounts for under half, and the others remain unexplained. A total of 25,000 to 40,000 clones appear in this sample, 88% of them only once. Jointly, the top ten make up approximately 5% of the sample. Sequenced here: blood, sampled from a patient who underwent chemoradiotherapy. The receptors originated from a human donor with HPV-associated anogenital cancer.

The V and J genes are TRBV28 and TRBJ1-2; 7 bases map to TRBD1. This CDR3 spans 14 amino acids. Germline assignment: CDR1 MDHEN and CDR2 SYDVKM. Germline trimming cut 5 bases from V and 8 bases from J; bases unmatched to any gene: 11. As DNA, the CDR3 is TGTGCCAGCAGTCTCTCCGGAGACAGGGACGGCTACACCTTC. Amino acids: CASSLSGDRDGYTF.

This chain uses TRBV7-2 with TRBJ2-5; 8 bases fit TRBD2. V trimming: 7 bases; J trimming: 1 base; junction bases outside the gene matches: 8. The CDR3 is 15 residues long. The germline gives CDR1 SGHTA, CDR2 FQGNSA. CDR3 nucleotides: TGTGCCAGCATCAACTTTAGCGGGGCCCAAGAGACCCAGTACTTC. Its translation: CASINFSGAQETQYF.

This clone turned up a few times. The rearrangement joins TRBV2 to TRBJ1-5; a weak D match, TRBD1 (6 bases). This CDR3 has 13 amino acids. Germline V gives CDR1 SNHLY, CDR2 FYNNEI. V lost 4 bases and J 7 bases, leaving 11 bases between the germline ends. CDR3 protein: CASSGGGPQPQHF. The CDR3, as DNA: TGTGCCAGCAGTGGGGGGGGGCCACAGCCCCAGCATTTT.

The chain uses TRBV5-1 and TRBJ1-1; unclear D gene. The CDR3 is 13 amino acids. The V end lost 3 bases, the J end lost 1 base, and 7 bases lay between the germline ends. Germline V gene data show CDR1 as SGHRS and CDR2 as YFSETQ. The CDR3, as DNA: TGCGCCAGCAGCTCGACACCGAACACTGAAGCTTTCTTT. It translates to CASSSTPNTEAFF.

The chain joins TRBV15 to TRBJ2-7; TRBD2 matches 9 bases. The length of the CDR3 is 15 residues. The germline V gene encodes CDR1 LNHNV and CDR2 YYDKDF (reference sequence). V lost 1 base and J lost 5; bases outside the gene matches: 6. CDR3 sequence (DNA): TGTGCCACCAGCAGAGGAGTTAGCGGGAGAGACGAGCAGTACTTC. Translation: CATSRGVSGRDEQYF.

The chain carries TRBV27 and TRBJ1-2, with TRBD1 as a possible D gene (5 bases). Germline V lookup: CDR1 MNHEY, CDR2 SMNVEV (reference sequence). CDR3 length: 14 residues. Trimming took 1 base from V and 8 from J, leaving 14 bases between them. The CDR3 nucleotides read TGTGCCAGCAGTTTATTCTCCGGGGCGAGCGGCTACACCTTC. This translates into CASSLFSGASGYTF.

This clone was picked up one time. The rearrangement links TRBV30 to TRBJ1-3; unclear D gene. Between the trimmed V and J ends, which lost 3 bases and 0 bases, there was a span of 6 bases. The CDR3 length is 13 residues. CDR1 and CDR2 (germline): GTSNPN, SVGIG (reference sequence). The CDR3 protein is CAWSRNSGNTIYF. CDR3 in DNA: TGTGCCTGGAGCAGAAACTCTGGAAACACCATATATTTT. The full variable domain, in which reference TRBV30 and TRBJ1-3 provide the parts outside the CDR3, is SQTIHQWPATLVQPVGSPLSLECTVEGTSNPNLYWYRQAAGRGLQLLFYSVGIGQISSEVPQNLSASRPQDRQFILSSKKLLLSDSGFYLCAWSRNSGNTIYFGEGSWLTVV.

V and J are TRBV27 and TRBJ2-2; D gene unclear. V dropped 2 bases and J dropped 5 bases, with 6 bases sitting between them. The germline CDR1 and CDR2 sequences are MNHEY and SMNVEV (reference sequence). CDR3 length equals 13 residues. CDR3 coding DNA: TGTGCCAGCAGTTTAGTACAGACCGGGGAGCTGTTTTTT. This codes for CASSLVQTGELFF.

This clone has just a few counts. The chain is built from TRBV30 and TRBJ1-4; D might be TRBD1 (5 bases). V dropped 0 bases and J dropped 4 bases, with 12 bases sitting between them. The length of the CDR3 is 15 residues. CDR1 GTSNPN and CDR2 SVGIG come from the germline V gene (reference sequence). In DNA form, the CDR3 reads TGTGCCTGGAGTGTACGGGCAGGGTATAATGAAAAACTGTTTTTT. It codes for CAWSVRAGYNEKLFF. Full variable domain (missing parts from reference TRBV30 and TRBJ1-4): SQTIHQWPATLVQPVGSPLSLECTVEGTSNPNLYWYRQAAGRGLQLLFYSVGIGQISSEVPQNLSASRPQDRQFILSSKKLLLSDSGFYLCAWSVRAGYNEKLFFGSGTQLSVL.

The rearrangement joins TRBV7-9 to TRBJ1-1; a possible D gene is TRBD1 (5 bases). The CDR3 sequence is 16 residues long. V was trimmed by 5 bases and J by 1 base, leaving 17 bases between them. Per the germline V gene, CDR1 is SEHNR and CDR2 is FQNEAQ (reference sequence). CDR3 nucleotide sequence: TGTGCCAGCAGCCCCTGGGAGGGGATGACGAACACTGAAGCTTTCTTT. Translating gives CASSPWEGMTNTEAFF.

CDR3: CASSQALLARNNEQFF. CDR3 nucleotides: TGTGCCAGCAGCCAAGCCCTCCTAGCGAGAAACAATGAGCAGTTCTTC. This sequence joins TRBV14 and TRBJ2-1; TRBD2 might be the D (6 bases). Germline V gives CDR1 SGHDN, CDR2 FVKESK. The CDR3 is 16 residues long. V lost 1 base to trimming and J lost 5 bases, with 15 bases between them.

The chain recombines TRBV7-2 with TRBJ2-3; D remains ambiguous. V gave up 5 bases and J gave up 0 bases, with 12 bases separating them. The germline V gene encodes CDR1 SGHTA and CDR2 FQGNSA. The length of the CDR3 is 15 residues. The CDR3 reads CASSLIWSSTDTQYF. For the CDR3, the DNA is TGTGCCAGCAGCCTTATCTGGTCTAGCACAGATACGCAGTATTTT.

This chain links TRBV5-4 with TRBJ2-1; 9 positions agree with TRBD1. The CDR3 spans 15 residues. The junction had 9 bases not matched to a gene; V was cut back by 4 bases and J by 7 bases. Looked up from germline, CDR1 is SGHNT and CDR2 is YYREEE (reference sequence). The CDR3 here is CASSLGTGLRNEQFF. The DNA of the CDR3 is TGTGCCAGCAGCCTCGGGACAGGGCTGAGGAATGAGCAGTTCTTC.

This chain joins TRBV27 and TRBJ1-5, with TRBD1 identical over 9 bases. V was clipped by 6 bases and J by 0 bases; unmatched bases: 0. The CDR3 is 14 residues long. Germline assignment: CDR1 MNHEY and CDR2 SMNVEV (reference sequence). The CDR3 DNA follows: TGTGCCAGCAGGGGACAGGGTAGCAATCAGCCCCAGCATTTT. Translating it yields CASRGQGSNQPQHF.

The chain recombines TRBV11-2 with TRBJ2-7, with no clear D. Germline V gene data show CDR1 as SGHAT and CDR2 as FQNNGV. The CDR3 totals 17 residues. Trimming stripped 5 bases from V and 2 bases from J, with 22 bases between. The CDR3 loop reads CASSLGMGGSFTYEQYF. The CDR3 DNA reads as TGTGCCAGCAGCCTGGGTATGGGCGGAAGTTTTACCTACGAGCAGTACTTC.

This clone was seen only a few times. The chain links TRBV7-2 to TRBJ1-5, with TRBD1 identical over 8 bases. The length of the CDR3 is 15 residues. Germline loops: CDR1 SGHTA, CDR2 FQGNSA. V lost 4 bases to trimming and J lost 6 bases; unmatched junction nucleotides: 8. The CDR3 region is CASSSTGDGVQPQHF. CDR3 coding DNA: TGTGCCAGCAGCTCGACAGGGGACGGGGTTCAGCCCCAGCATTTT.

The chain recombines TRBV27 with TRBJ1-5; TRBD1 matches 8 bases. Germline V gene sequence: CDR1 MNHEY, CDR2 SMNVEV (reference sequence). After removal of 6 bases from V and 2 bases from J, the junction contained 9 bases not matched to a gene. The CDR3 length is 16 residues. In DNA form, the CDR3 reads TGTGCCAGCAGCCCCGGACAGGGTATGGGCAATCAGCCCCAGCATTTT. Amino acids: CASSPGQGMGNQPQHF.

The rearrangement joins TRBV6-6 to TRBJ1-3; no clear D gene. Germline assignment: CDR1 MNHNY and CDR2 SVGAGI (reference sequence). V lost 2 bases and J lost 9, with 8 bases in between. This CDR3 comprises 12 residues. CDR3 DNA: TGTGCCAGCAGTTACGGTGGAGGCACCATATATTTT. Its translation: CASSYGGGTIYF.

This clone was detected only once. V gene TRBV6-1 combines with J gene TRBJ1-6, with 7 bases matching TRBD1. CDR3 length equals 13 residues. CDR1 MNHNS and CDR2 SASEGT come from the germline V gene. After removal of 7 bases from V and 7 bases from J, the junction contained 4 bases not matched to a gene. The CDR3 spells CASKGQPNSPLHF. Written as DNA, the CDR3 is TGTGCCAGCAAGGGACAGCCAAATTCACCCCTCCACTTT.

Note on this clone: At one end, the junction sequence differs from germline, possibly due to a read error. The rearrangement links TRBV7-7 to TRBJ2-3; no clear D gene. Looked up from germline, CDR1 is SSHAT and CDR2 is FNYEAQ (reference sequence). The CDR3 covers 13 residues. The CDR3 is CASSLVGTDTQYF. The CDR3 nucleotides are TGTGCTAGCAGCTTGGTAGGCACAGATACGCAGTATTTT.

V usage is TRBV2 and J usage is TRBJ1-6; tentative D call: TRBD1 (6 bases). V lost 6 bases to trimming and J lost 9 bases, with 18 bases between them. The CDR3 loop spans 15 amino acids. The germline V gene has CDR1 SNHLY and CDR2 FYNNEI. The CDR3 is CASRTTGFGGSPLHF. Written as DNA, the CDR3 is TGTGCCAGCAGGACGACAGGCTTCGGGGGTTCACCCCTCCACTTT.

The chain recombines TRBV23-1 with TRBJ1-4; TRBD1 matches at 7 bases. TRBV23-1 is flagged as an ORF with uncertain function. The CDR3 runs to 18 residues. V lost 3 bases, J lost 5 bases, and 15 bases stayed unmatched. CDR3 nucleotides: TGCGCCAGCAGTCACGATGGGACAGTGAGGAGTAAAAATGAAAAACTGTTTTTT. This codes for CASSHDGTVRSKNEKLFF.

The CDR3 DNA reads TGTGCCAGCAGCTTTTCCGGGCAGAGCACAGATACGCAGTATTTT. Encoded protein: CASSFSGQSTDTQYF. This rearrangement joins TRBV11-2 to TRBJ2-3; no reliable D call. CDR1 is SGHAT and CDR2 is FQNNGV in the germline V gene. This CDR3 spans 15 amino acids. V gave up 3 bases and J gave up 0 bases, with 10 bases separating them.

This sequence joins TRBV5-8 and TRBJ1-5, with a tentative D call TRBD1 (6 bases). The CDR3 consists of 12 residues. V was trimmed by 1 base and J by 7 bases, leaving 6 bases between them. Germline CDR1 reads SGHTS; CDR2 reads YDEGEE. CDR3 DNA: TGTGCCAGCAGCTTGCAGGGGCAGCCCCAGCATTTT. Protein sequence: CASSLQGQPQHF.

The chain uses TRBV5-1 and TRBJ2-1; no reliable D call. Per the germline V gene, CDR1 is SGHRS and CDR2 is YFSETQ. Trimming took 5 bases from V and 3 from J, leaving 9 bases between them. This CDR3 contains 13 residues. The CDR3: CASRAGVYNEQFF. The CDR3 coding sequence is TGCGCCAGCAGGGCAGGAGTCTACAATGAGCAGTTCTTC.